This is a list of T cell receptor beta chains from one sample in a study of cytomegalovirus exposure and HLA in healthy donors. Sequenced by immunoSEQ multiplex PCR; TCRdb stores in-frame clones only, minus some. The table includes about 140,000 clones, roughly 9.4% detected once. Specimen: PBMCs. Source of these receptors: a male donor in good health and CMV-seronegative. The CDR3 runs from the conserved cysteine through the conserved F or W. Expanded clones get a size class; other rows say once, few or many, or leave the size out.

NA TRBV6-7 CASSYTGNSPLHF
few TRBV28 CASSFGGTRNTEAFF
NA TRBV5-1 CASSPGGRTEAFF
NA TRBV11-3 CASSRGTGELFF
NA TRBV28 CASRGLAARRDEQFF
few TRBV7-8 CASSQPDATNEKLFF
few TRBV6-5 CASRLGLAGGDTQYF
few TRBV5-1 CASSLGTSKSGNTIYF
few TRBV29-1 CSVESRVDEQFF
few TRBV11-3 CASSLRDRGSYNEQFF
NA TRBV6-4 CASSPDSAGLYNEQFF
few TRBV19 CASEDTGELFF
NA TRBV4-3 CASSQDPNRGSGEKLFF
NA TRBV19 CASKERAGGARGNEQFF
NA TRBV28 CASSLLAGESPLHF
few TRBV10-3 CAIREDRVTEAFF
NA TRBV6-5 CASNIPGQPNTEAFF
NA TRBV5-4 CASSPGLAITDTQYF
few TRBV27 CASSWGTGNTEAFF
few TRBV7-2 CASSPQSNYGYTF
few TRBV11-2 CASSLKGLAGTDEQYF
few TRBV5-1 CASSLGWGSNYGYTF
NA TRBV7-7 CASSSSGNTGELFF
few TRBV5-4 CASTPGQWGSGNTIYF
NA TRBV13 CASGPGVAGYNEQFF
NA TRBV5-4 CASSFGGQETQYF
NA TRBV28 CASSLRRDRNEKLFF
NA TRBV7-6 CASSFTDTEAFF
few TRBV28 CASSLIGREALTQPQHF
NA TRBV30 CAWSVYLRGAEAFF
few TRBV13 CASSRDRGPTDTQYF
NA TRBV7-2 CASSRTATNEKLFF
NA TRBV27 CASSLSSRRAETQYF
NA TRBV28 CASSFGESFF
NA TRBV7-2 CASSTRPQGNTEAFF
few TRBV18 CASSPRGGDRVHEQYF
NA TRBV28 CASSSGTGAYSPLHF
few TRBV25-1 CASSAAGRGSYNSPLHF
few TRBV18 CASSPRAGKFSGNTIYF
NA TRBV5-6 CASSREWGVYTEAFF
NA TRBV7-8 CASSPRAGRYEQYF
few TRBV10-3 CAIRFGTSGGAGDTQYF
few TRBV30 CAWIGGRYTGELFF
few TRBV6-4 CASSAGIEAGELFF
few TRBV4-3 CASSQDSRTGGVYEQYF
NA TRBV5-6 CASSSLVEFTDTQYF
NA TRBV10-2 CASGELGTSREQYF
NA TRBV2 CASRGDGTGELFF
NA TRBV27 CASSTSRVEGNEQFF
few TRBV7-2 CASSLVGLGQGGIQYF
few TRBV10-3 CAISESRTEGETQYF
NA TRBV6-6 CASRKAGGRGNEQFF
few TRBV4-2 CASSQEGGVSNEKLFF
NA TRBV4-1 CASSQGENTGELFF